Below, 18 T cell receptor beta chains from the same sample are listed, as sequenced in a study of OX40 agonist ivuxolimab in advanced cancers. Libraries came from the immunoSEQ multiplex PCR assay. TCRdb stores this immuneACCESS table with in-frame sequences only. Part of the clones is absent; in the studies checked, under half of the shortfall reflects unresolved V genes, and no reason is known for the rest. The sample profile shows under 30,000 clones; roughly 91% of them were found once. Approximately 9% of the sample is taken by the ten largest. The specimen comprised CD4+ or CD8+ T cells sorted from blood, sampled in a trial of the OX40 agonist ivuxolimab. These receptors all come from an adult with an advanced solid tumor such as melanoma, head and neck, liver or kidney cancer.

This clone has a handful of counts. This chain links TRBV16 with TRBJ1-2; D uncertain. The CDR3 totals 13 residues. The V end was cut by 2 bases, the J end by 4 bases, with 8 bases between. Germline CDR1 and CDR2: KGHSY and FQNENV. In DNA, the CDR3 is TGTGCCAGCAGCCAAAACCCAGGCTATGGCTACACCTTC. Its protein product is CASSQNPGYGYTF.

This clone has only one observation. The J gene is TRBJ2-7, the V gene TRBV27; D may be TRBD1 (6 bases). Trimming took off 1 base at V and 1 base at J, with 11 bases between the two ends. Per the germline V gene, CDR1 is MNHEY and CDR2 is SMNVEV (reference sequence). The CDR3 totals 15 residues. Here the CDR3 reads CASSLLGGLSYEQYF. The CDR3 DNA follows: TGTGCCAGCAGTTTATTAGGGGGTCTATCCTACGAGCAGTACTTC.

The V and J genes are TRBV6-6 and TRBJ2-7; 10 bases match TRBD1. The V gene's germline CDR1 is MNHNY and CDR2 SVGAGI (reference sequence). The CDR3 covers 16 residues. V lost 6 bases and J lost 3; bases outside the gene matches: 11. The CDR3 loop reads CASSPLSGTGDYEQYF. In DNA form, the CDR3 reads TGTGCCAGCAGCCCCCTATCCGGGACAGGGGACTACGAGCAGTACTTC.

The chain has TRBV4-3 and TRBJ2-1; 11 nucleotides line up with TRBD2. Unmatched junction bases numbered 3, after V lost 0 bases and J lost 2 bases. CDR1 LGHNA and CDR2 YSLEER come from the germline V gene. The CDR3 is 17 amino acids. CDR3 loop: CASSQDKTSGTYNEQFF. The CDR3 DNA reads TGCGCCAGCAGCCAAGACAAGACTAGCGGGACCTACAATGAGCAGTTCTTC.

This chain links TRBV15 with TRBJ2-7; 8 bases fit TRBD2. The CDR3 consists of 15 residues. Trimming at V came to 5 bases and at J to 4 bases, leaving 10 bases not matched to a gene. CDR1 LNHNV and CDR2 YYDKDF come from the germline V gene (reference sequence). The CDR3 protein is CATSLTGGEVYEQYF. As DNA, the CDR3 is TGTGCCACCAGCTTAACGGGGGGGGAGGTGTACGAGCAGTACTTC.

The chain links TRBV5-1 to TRBJ2-2; 7 nucleotides line up with TRBD1. Per germline, CDR1 SGHRS and CDR2 YFSETQ. The CDR3 has 13 residues. V was clipped by 3 bases and J by 4 bases; unmatched bases: 0. CDR3 sequence reads: CASSWTGTGELFF. CDR3 coding DNA: TGCGCCAGCAGCTGGACAGGCACCGGGGAGCTGTTTTTT.

The CDR3 reads CASSRMRTGAYNEQFF. For the CDR3, the DNA is TGTGCCAGCAGCCGAATGAGGACAGGCGCTTACAATGAGCAGTTCTTC. The chain couples TRBV7-2 to TRBJ2-1; TRBD1 aligns across 7 bases. The germline gives CDR1 SGHTA, CDR2 FQGNSA. The V and J ends lost 5 bases and 4 bases, in that order; junction bases with no gene match: 11. The CDR3 is 16 amino acids.

The J gene is TRBJ2-3, the V gene TRBV4-2; no firm D call. This CDR3 is 17 amino acids long. V was shortened by 5 bases and J by 1 base, with 19 bases between the two germline ends. CDR1 LGHNA and CDR2 YNFKEQ come from the germline V gene. In nucleotides, the CDR3 is TGTGCCAGCAGCTGGGGTTCCGCGGCGGTAGGCACAGATACGCAGTATTTT. Protein sequence: CASSWGSAAVGTDTQYF.

The chain employs TRBV10-3 and TRBJ1-4, with 8 bases aligning to TRBD1. The CDR3 covers 12 residues. V dropped 10 bases and J dropped 7; count of bases not matched to a gene: 5. The V gene's germline CDR1 is ENHRY and CDR2 SYGVKD. The CDR3 sequence: CASGQGGEKLFF. CDR3 DNA: TGTGCCAGCGGACAGGGTGGTGAAAAACTGTTTTTT.

V is TRBV19 and J is TRBJ2-1; D uncertain. This CDR3 comprises 15 residues. Trimming took 1 base from V and 6 from J, leaving 13 bases between them. Germline values: CDR1 LNHDA, CDR2 SQIVND (reference sequence). CDR3 nucleotides: TGTGCCAGTAGTATAGTCCCTTTAGTTACCAATGAGCAGTTCTTC. It translates to CASSIVPLVTNEQFF.

The V and J genes are TRBV11-1 and TRBJ2-7; D is possibly TRBD1 or TRBD2 (6 bases each). Per the germline V gene, CDR1 is SGHAT and CDR2 is FQDESV (reference sequence). The CDR3 runs to 16 residues. The V and J ends lost 5 bases and 2 bases respectively, with 19 bases between them. The CDR3 is CASSPRKAEGAYEQYF. The DNA for the CDR3 is TGTGCCAGCAGCCCACGCAAAGCGGAGGGGGCCTACGAGCAGTACTTC.

This chain connects TRBV30 to TRBJ2-7; 7 bases agree with TRBD1. CDR3 length: 12 amino acids. The V gene end was trimmed by 4 bases and the J gene end by 5 bases; junction bases not matched to a gene: 5. Germline V gene lookup returns CDR1 GTSNPN and CDR2 SVGIG (reference sequence). In DNA, the CDR3 is TGTGCCTGGACGGATCAGGGGGACGAGCAGTACTTC. Amino acids: CAWTDQGDEQYF.

The genes are TRBV4-1 and TRBJ2-2; D is perhaps TRBD2 (6 bases). The germline gives CDR1 MGHRA, CDR2 YSYEKL. The CDR3 is made up of 19 amino acids. The ends were cut back, 1 base at V and 2 bases at J, with 20 bases in the middle. The CDR3 DNA sequence: TGCGCCAGCAGCCAAGGGGGTAAGGTGGGCGGGAAAAACACCGGGGAGCTGTTTTTT. Its translation is CASSQGGKVGGKNTGELFF.

CDR3 sequence: CASSQSVLGVKGITDTQYF. The CDR3, as DNA: TGCGCCAGCAGCCAAAGCGTCCTAGGCGTCAAAGGGATCACAGATACGCAGTATTTT. The chain is built from TRBV4-1 and TRBJ2-3; D unclear. In germline, CDR1 is MGHRA, CDR2 YSYEKL. CDR3 length: 19 residues. V was cut by 2 bases and J by 2 bases, with 23 bases left in between.

The chain uses TRBV9 and TRBJ2-1; the match to TRBD2 covers 9 bases. Looked up from germline, CDR1 is SGDLS and CDR2 is YYNGEE. Germline trimming cut 2 bases from V and 7 bases from J; bases unmatched to any gene: 10. There are 16 residues in the CDR3. The CDR3 nucleotides are TGTGCCAGCAGCGTCCCCTGGGCGGGAGGGGAAAATGAGCAGTTCTTC. It specifies CASSVPWAGGENEQFF.

The rearrangement joins TRBV30 to TRBJ1-4, with no clear D. The ends were cut back, 1 base at V and 0 bases at J, with 6 bases in the middle. The CDR3 is 14 amino acids. The germline V gene has CDR1 GTSNPN and CDR2 SVGIG (reference sequence). The CDR3: CAWSGAPTNEKLFF. For the CDR3, the DNA is TGTGCCTGGAGTGGGGCCCCAACTAATGAAAAACTGTTTTTT.

The chain recombines TRBV14 with TRBJ1-1; D remains ambiguous. Germline CDR1 is SGHDN and CDR2 is FVKESK. The CDR3 has 13 amino acids. Between the trimmed V and J ends, which lost 5 bases and 6 bases, there was a span of 13 bases. The CDR3 protein is CASSSRGIPEAFF. CDR3 nucleotide sequence: TGTGCCAGCAGCTCCCGGGGTATTCCTGAAGCTTTCTTT.

This clone has a handful of counts. The rearrangement joins TRBV7-9 to TRBJ2-5, with 12 bases fitting TRBD2. The V segment lost 1 base and the J segment 5 bases; nucleotides outside the gene matches: 5. Germline loops: CDR1 SEHNR, CDR2 FQNEAQ (reference sequence). CDR3 size: 16 residues. The CDR3 loop is CASSLGTSGISETQYF. CDR3 DNA: TGTGCCAGCAGCTTAGGGACTAGCGGGATCTCGGAGACCCAGTACTTC.